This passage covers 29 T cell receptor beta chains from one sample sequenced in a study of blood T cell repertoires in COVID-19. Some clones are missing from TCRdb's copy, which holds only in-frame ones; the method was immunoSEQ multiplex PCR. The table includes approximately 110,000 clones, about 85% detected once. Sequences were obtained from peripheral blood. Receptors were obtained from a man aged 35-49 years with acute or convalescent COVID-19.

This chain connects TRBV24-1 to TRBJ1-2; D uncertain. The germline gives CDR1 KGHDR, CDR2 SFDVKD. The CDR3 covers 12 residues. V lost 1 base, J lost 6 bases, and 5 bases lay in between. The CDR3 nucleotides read TGTGCCACCAGTGATTTAGAGGATGGCTACACCTTC. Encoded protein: CATSDLEDGYTF.

For the CDR3, the DNA is TGTGCCAGCAGCGCTTCAGAGGTGACCTCCTACGAGCAGTACTTC. The encoded protein is CASSASEVTSYEQYF. The chain employs TRBV7-9 and TRBJ2-7; D is unclear. The CDR3 contains 15 residues. V lost 5 bases to trimming and J lost 0 bases, with 14 bases between them. Germline V gives CDR1 SEHNR, CDR2 FQNEAQ (reference sequence).

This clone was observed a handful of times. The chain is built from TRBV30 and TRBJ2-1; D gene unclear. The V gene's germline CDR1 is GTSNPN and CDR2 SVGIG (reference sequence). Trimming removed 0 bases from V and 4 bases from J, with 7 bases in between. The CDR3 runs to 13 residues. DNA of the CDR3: TGTGCCTGGAGTGTATCGGTGTACAATGAGCAGTTCTTC. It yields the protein CAWSVSVYNEQFF.

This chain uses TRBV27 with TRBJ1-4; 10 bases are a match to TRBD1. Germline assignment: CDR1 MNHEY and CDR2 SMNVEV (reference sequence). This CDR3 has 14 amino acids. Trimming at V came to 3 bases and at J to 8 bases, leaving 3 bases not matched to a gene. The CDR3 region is CASSLGQGWEKLFF. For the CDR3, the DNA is TGTGCCAGCAGTTTGGGACAGGGGTGGGAAAAACTGTTTTTT.

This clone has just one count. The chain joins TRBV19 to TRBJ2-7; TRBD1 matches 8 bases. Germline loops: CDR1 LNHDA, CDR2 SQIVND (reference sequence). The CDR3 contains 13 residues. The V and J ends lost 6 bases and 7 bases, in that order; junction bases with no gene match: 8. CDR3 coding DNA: TGTGCCAGTAGCATGGACAGGGTGGGAGAGCAGTACTTC. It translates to CASSMDRVGEQYF.

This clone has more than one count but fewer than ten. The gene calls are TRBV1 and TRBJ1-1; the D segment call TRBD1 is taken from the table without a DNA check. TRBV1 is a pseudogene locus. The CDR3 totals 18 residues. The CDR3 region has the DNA TGCACCAGCAGCCACCCCGGTGGGGACAGGGACAGGACCACTGAAGCTTTCTTT. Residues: CTSSHPGGDRDRTTEAFF.

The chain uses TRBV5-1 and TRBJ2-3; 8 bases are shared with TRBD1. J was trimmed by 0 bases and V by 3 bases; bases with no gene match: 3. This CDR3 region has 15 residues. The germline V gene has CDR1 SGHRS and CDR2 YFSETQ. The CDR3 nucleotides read TGCGCCAGCAGCTGGGGACAGGCTAGCACAGATACGCAGTATTTT. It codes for CASSWGQASTDTQYF.

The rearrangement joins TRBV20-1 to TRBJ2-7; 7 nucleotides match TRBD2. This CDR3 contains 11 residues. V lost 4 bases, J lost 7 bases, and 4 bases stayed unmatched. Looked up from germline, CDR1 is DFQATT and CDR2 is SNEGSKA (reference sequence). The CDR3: CSAKRGGEQYF. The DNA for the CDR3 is TGCAGTGCTAAGCGGGGCGGAGAGCAGTACTTC.

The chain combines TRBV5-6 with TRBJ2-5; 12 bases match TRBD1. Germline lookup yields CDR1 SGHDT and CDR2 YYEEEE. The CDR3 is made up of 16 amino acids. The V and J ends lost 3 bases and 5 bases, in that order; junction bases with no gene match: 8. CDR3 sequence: CASSWGDRGPGETQYF. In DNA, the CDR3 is TGTGCCAGCAGCTGGGGGGACAGGGGGCCGGGTGAGACCCAGTACTTC.

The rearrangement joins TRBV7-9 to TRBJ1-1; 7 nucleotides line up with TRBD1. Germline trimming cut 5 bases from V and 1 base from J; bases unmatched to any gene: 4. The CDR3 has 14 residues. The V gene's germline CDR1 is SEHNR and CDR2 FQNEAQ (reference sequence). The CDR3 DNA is TGTGCCAGCAGCCCTCGACAGGGGAACACTGAAGCTTTCTTT. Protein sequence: CASSPRQGNTEAFF.

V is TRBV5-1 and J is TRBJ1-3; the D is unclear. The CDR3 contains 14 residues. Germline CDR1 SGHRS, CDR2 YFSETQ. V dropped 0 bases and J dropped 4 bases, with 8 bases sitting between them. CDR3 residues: CASSLVSGGNTIYF. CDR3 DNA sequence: TGCGCCAGCAGCTTGGTTTCCGGGGGAAACACCATATATTTT. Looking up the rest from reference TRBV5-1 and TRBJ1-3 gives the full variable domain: KAGVTQTPRYLIKTRGQQVTLSCSPISGHRSVSWYQQTPGQGLQFLFEYFSETQRNKGNFPGRFSGRQFSNSRSEMNVSTLELGDSALYLCASSLVSGGNTIYFGEGSWLTVV.

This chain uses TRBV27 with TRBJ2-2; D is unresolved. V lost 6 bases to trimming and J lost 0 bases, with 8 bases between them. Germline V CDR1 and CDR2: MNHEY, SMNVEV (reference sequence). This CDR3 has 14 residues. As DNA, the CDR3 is TGTGCCAGCAGGTGGTCAGCGAACACCGGGGAGCTGTTTTTT. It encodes CASRWSANTGELFF.

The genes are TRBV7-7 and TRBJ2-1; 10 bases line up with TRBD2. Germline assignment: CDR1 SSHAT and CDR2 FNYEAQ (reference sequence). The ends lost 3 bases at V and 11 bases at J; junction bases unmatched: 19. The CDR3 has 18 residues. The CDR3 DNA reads TGTGCCAGCAGCTTGGAGCGGGGGGGCTCTCATCAAGATGTGAAGCAGTTCTTC. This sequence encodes CASSLERGGSHQDVKQFF.

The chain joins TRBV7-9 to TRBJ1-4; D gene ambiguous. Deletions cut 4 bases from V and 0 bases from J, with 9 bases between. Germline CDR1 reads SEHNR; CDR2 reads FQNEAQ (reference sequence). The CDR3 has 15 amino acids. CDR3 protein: CASSSGSTTNEKLFF. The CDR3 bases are TGTGCCAGCAGCTCGGGGAGTACAACTAATGAAAAACTGTTTTTT.

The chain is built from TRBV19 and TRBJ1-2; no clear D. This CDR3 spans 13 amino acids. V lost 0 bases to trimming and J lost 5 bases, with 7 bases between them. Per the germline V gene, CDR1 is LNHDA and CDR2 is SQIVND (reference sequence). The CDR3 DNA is TGTGCCAGTAGTATAGACCGGGGATATGGCTACACCTTC. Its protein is CASSIDRGYGYTF.

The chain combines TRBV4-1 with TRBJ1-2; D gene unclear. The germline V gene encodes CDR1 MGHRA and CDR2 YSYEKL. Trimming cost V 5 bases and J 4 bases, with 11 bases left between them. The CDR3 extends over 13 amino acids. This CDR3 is CASSSISLYGYTF. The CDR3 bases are TGCGCCAGCAGCTCTATTTCTCTCTATGGCTACACCTTC.

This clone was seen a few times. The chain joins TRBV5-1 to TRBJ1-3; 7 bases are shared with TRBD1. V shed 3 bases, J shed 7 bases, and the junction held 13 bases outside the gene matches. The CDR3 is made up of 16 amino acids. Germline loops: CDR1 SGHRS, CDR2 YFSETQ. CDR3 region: CASSSDRISLGNTIYF. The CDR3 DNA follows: TGCGCCAGCAGCTCGGACAGGATAAGCCTCGGGAACACCATATATTTT.

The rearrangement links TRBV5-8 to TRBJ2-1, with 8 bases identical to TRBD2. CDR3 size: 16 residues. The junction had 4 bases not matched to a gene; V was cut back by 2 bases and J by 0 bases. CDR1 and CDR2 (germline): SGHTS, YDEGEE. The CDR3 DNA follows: TGTGCCAGCAGCTTTATGCGGGGGGCCTCCTACAATGAGCAGTTCTTC. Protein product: CASSFMRGASYNEQFF.

CDR3 nucleotide sequence: TGTGCCAGCAGCCCGATAGCGGGGAGCTCCTACAATGAGCAGTTCTTC. Amino acid sequence: CASSPIAGSSYNEQFF. The gene calls are TRBV7-7 and TRBJ2-1; TRBD2 matches at 8 bases. This CDR3 has 16 amino acids. Germline loops: CDR1 SSHAT, CDR2 FNYEAQ (reference sequence). Germline trimming cut 5 bases from V and 0 bases from J; bases unmatched to any gene: 6.

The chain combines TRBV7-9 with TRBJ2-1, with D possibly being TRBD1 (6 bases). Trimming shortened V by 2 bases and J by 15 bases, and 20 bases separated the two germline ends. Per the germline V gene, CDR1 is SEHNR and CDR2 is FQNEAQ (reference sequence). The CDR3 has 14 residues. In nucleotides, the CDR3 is TGTGCCAGCAGCTTATTGGCTGGGGGCAAGCGGCGGTTCTTC. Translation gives CASSLLAGGKRRFF.

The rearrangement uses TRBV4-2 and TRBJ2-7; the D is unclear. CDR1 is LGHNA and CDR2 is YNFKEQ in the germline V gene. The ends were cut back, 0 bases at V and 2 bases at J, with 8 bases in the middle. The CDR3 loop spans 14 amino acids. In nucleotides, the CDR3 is TGTGCCAGCAGCCAAGACGAGGAAACCTACGAGCAGTACTTC. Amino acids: CASSQDEETYEQYF.

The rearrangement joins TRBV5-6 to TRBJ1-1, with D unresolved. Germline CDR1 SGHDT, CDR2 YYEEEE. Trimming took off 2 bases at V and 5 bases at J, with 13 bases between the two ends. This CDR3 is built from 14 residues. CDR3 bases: TGTGCCAGCAGCTTCGGCGTGACGGGGACTGAAGCTTTCTTT. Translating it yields CASSFGVTGTEAFF.

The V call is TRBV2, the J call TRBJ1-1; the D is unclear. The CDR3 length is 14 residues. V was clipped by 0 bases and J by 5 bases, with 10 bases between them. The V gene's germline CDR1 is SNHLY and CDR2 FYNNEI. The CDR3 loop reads CASSEALAGTEAFF. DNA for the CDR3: TGTGCCAGCAGTGAAGCGCTAGCCGGGACTGAAGCTTTCTTT.

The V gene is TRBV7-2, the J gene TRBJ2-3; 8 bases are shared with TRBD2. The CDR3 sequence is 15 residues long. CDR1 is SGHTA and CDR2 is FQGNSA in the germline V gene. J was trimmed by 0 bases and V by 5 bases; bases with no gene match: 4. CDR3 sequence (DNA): TGTGCCAGCAGCATTAGCGGGGACAGCACAGATACGCAGTATTTT. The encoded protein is CASSISGDSTDTQYF.

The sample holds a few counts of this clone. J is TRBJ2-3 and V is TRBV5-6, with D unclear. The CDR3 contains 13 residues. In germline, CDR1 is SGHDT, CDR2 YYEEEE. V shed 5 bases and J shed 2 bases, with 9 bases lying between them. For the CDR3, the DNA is TGTGCCAGCAGTGCGGTCCTCACAGATACGCAGTATTTT. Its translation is CASSAVLTDTQYF. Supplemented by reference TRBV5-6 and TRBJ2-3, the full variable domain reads DAGVTQSPTHLIKTRGQQVTLRCSPKSGHDTVSWYQQALGQGPQFIFQYYEEEERQRGNFPDRFSGHQFPNYSSELNVNALLLGDSALYLCASSAVLTDTQYFGPGTRLTVL.

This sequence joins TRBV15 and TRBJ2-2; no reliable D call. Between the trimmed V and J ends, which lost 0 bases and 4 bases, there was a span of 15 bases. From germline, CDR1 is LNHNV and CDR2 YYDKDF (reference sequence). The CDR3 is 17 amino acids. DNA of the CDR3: TGTGCCACCAGCAGAGATCGGTACACAGACGGCACCGGGGAGCTGTTTTTT. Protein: CATSRDRYTDGTGELFF. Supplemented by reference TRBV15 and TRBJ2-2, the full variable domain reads DAMVIQNPRYQVTQFGKPVTLSCSQTLNHNVMYWYQQKSSQAPKLLFHYYDKDFNNEADTPDNFQSRRPNTSFCFLDIRSPGLGDTAMYLCATSRDRYTDGTGELFFGEGSRLTVL.

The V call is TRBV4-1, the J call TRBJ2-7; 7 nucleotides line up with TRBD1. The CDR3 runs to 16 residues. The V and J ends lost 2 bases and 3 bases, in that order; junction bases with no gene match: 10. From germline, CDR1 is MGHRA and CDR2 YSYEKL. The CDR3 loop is CASSQPGAGGSYEQYF. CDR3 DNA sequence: TGCGCCAGCAGCCAACCTGGGGCAGGGGGTAGCTACGAGCAGTACTTC.

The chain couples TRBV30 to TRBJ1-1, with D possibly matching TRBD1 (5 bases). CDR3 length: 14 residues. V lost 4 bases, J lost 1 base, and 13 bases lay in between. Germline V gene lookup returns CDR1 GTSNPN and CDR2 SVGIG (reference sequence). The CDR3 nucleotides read TGTGCCTGGAACCTTAGGGGCAGGAACACTGAAGCTTTCTTT. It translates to CAWNLRGRNTEAFF.

The CDR3 DNA reads as TGTGCCAGTAGTATTGATATGCGGCCCCAGCATTTT. Translated: CASSIDMRPQHF. V and J are TRBV19 and TRBJ1-5; no clear D. There are 12 residues in the CDR3. Per the germline V gene, CDR1 is LNHDA and CDR2 is SQIVND (reference sequence). V lost 3 bases, J lost 9 bases, and 9 bases lay in between.